This T cell receptor (beta chain) is drawn from a study of CD8+CD57+ T cells in acquired aplastic anemia. Regarding the study as a whole: Patients had twenty-nine CD8+ CDR3 sequences in common with controls (the shared set).

Patients chosen for sequencing had CD8+CD57+ cells that had expanded, as shown by flow cytometry. Blood came from patients not yet given any therapy. Genomic DNA was employed as the template in profiling TCR beta VDJ and CDR3. TCRdb called the reads again in MiXCR, with one record for every CDR3 protein. The sample lists fewer than 200,000 distinct CDR3 sequences, over 70% occurring once. This clonotype was picked up a small number of times. What it binds is not known. This CDR3 is 12 amino acids long. Trimming stripped 4 bases from V and 1 base from J, with 8 bases between. Per the germline V gene, CDR1 is SQVTM and CDR2 is ANQGSEA.

The chain employs TRBV29-1 and TRBJ2-7; tentatively, D is TRBD2 (6 bases). Sequencing was carried out using sorted CD4+, CD8+, or CD8+CD57+ T cells (not recorded which) from PBMCs. The sequence was collected from a human donor with aplastic anemia. The DNA for the CDR3 is TGCAGCGTTGTGGGGGGATCCTACGAGCAGTACTTC. Its protein is CSVVGGSYEQYF.